The clone carrying this T cell receptor (beta chain) was detected once. The data stem from a study of T cell changes during pregnancy in multiple sclerosis. Some clones are missing from TCRdb's copy, which holds only in-frame ones; the method was immunoSEQ multiplex PCR. The table has 30,000 to 40,000 clones, approximately 89% seen once. This CDR3 region has 14 residues. The germline V and J ends were trimmed by 4 bases and 0 bases, with 9 bases remaining between them. Germline assignment: CDR1 MNHEY and CDR2 SMNVEV (reference sequence). V usage is TRBV27 and J usage is TRBJ1-1; D gene ambiguous. This sequence originates from a female donor with multiple sclerosis, enrolled in a pregnancy study. The sample was CD8+ T cells from peripheral blood mononuclear cells, taken in the first trimester of pregnancy. This chain's CDR3 is CASSSSVMNTEAFF. In DNA form, the CDR3 reads TGTGCCAGCAGTTCCTCTGTTATGAACACTGAAGCTTTCTTT.